This TCR beta chain was retrieved from a study of spatial heterogeneity in lung cancer. Study-wide results and limits: Blood showed ubiquitous tumor TCRs more often at resection than at routine follow-up.

This clonotype appeared a few times. The antigen is undetermined. The CDR3 extends over 14 amino acids. Germline CDR1 and CDR2: MNHEY and SMNVEV (reference sequence). The germline V and J ends were trimmed by 4 bases and 7 bases, with 14 bases remaining between them. On each TCR cDNA molecule, a unique molecular identifier was present. TCRdb reanalysed the 5' RACE reads using MiXCR and keeps one entry per CDR3 protein. The data contain 20,000 to 25,000 distinct CDR3 sequences, around 4.3% of them singletons. The time point: sample taken at primary tumor resection. Samples were donated by 72 untreated early-stage non-small cell lung cancer patients. In each case, whole RNA from tumor, nontumor lung or frozen PBMC was sequenced unsorted.

The V and J genes are TRBV27 and TRBJ1-5; D possibly corresponds to TRBD1 (6 bases). The clonotype comes from a male donor with early-stage non-small cell lung cancer. The specimen was PBMCs, collected at surgery. CDR3 region: CASSWAGDGQPQHF. CDR3 sequence (DNA): TGTGCCAGCAGTTGGGCAGGGGATGGGCAGCCCCAGCATTTT.